One sample yielded the 15 T cell receptor beta chains listed below, sequenced in a study of blood T cell repertoires in COVID-19. Clones were sequenced by immunoSEQ multiplex PCR, and TCRdb holds only the in-frame ones, with some missing. The repertoire holds tens of thousands of clones, with 84% as singletons. The source material was peripheral blood. The receptor set was obtained from a man over 45 with acute or convalescent COVID-19.

This clone was seen a handful of times. This chain links TRBV29-1 with TRBJ1-2, with TRBD1 as a possible D gene (5 bases). The V and J ends lost 5 bases and 2 bases respectively, with 6 bases between them. Per germline, CDR1 SQVTM and CDR2 ANQGSEA. The CDR3 spans 11 residues. CDR3 protein: CSVRQNYGYTF. The CDR3 DNA reads as TGCAGCGTTCGACAGAACTATGGCTACACCTTC. Full variable domain (remainder filled in from reference TRBV29-1 and TRBJ1-2): SAVISQKPSRDICQRGTSLTIQCQVDSQVTMMFWYRQQPGQSLTLIATANQGSEATYESGFVIDKFPISRPNLTFSTLTVSNMSPEDSSIYLCSVRQNYGYTFGSGTRLTVV.

The V and J genes are TRBV11-2 and TRBJ1-4; possible D gene TRBD1, 6 bases. Per the germline V gene, CDR1 is SGHAT and CDR2 is FQNNGV. V was clipped by 8 bases and J by 6 bases, with 25 bases between them. This CDR3 is built from 17 residues. CDR3: CASRRGSGGRFYEKLFF. CDR3 nucleotide sequence: TGTGCCAGCCGTAGGGGGAGCGGGGGGCGCTTTTATGAAAAACTGTTTTTT.

The V call is TRBV9, the J call TRBJ2-7; 12 bases match TRBD1. The germline V gene encodes CDR1 SGDLS and CDR2 YYNGEE. Trimming at V came to 1 base and at J to 5 bases, leaving 4 bases not matched to a gene. The CDR3 runs 15 residues. DNA of the CDR3: TGTGCCAGCAGCGTAACCGGGACAGGGGGCGACGAGCAGTACTTC. Protein sequence: CASSVTGTGGDEQYF.

The chain uses TRBV30 and TRBJ1-6, with D uncertain. The CDR3 runs to 15 residues. The V gene lost 5 bases and the J gene lost 0 bases, with 11 bases spanning the gap. Germline V gene lookup returns CDR1 GTSNPN and CDR2 SVGIG (reference sequence). The CDR3 sequence is CAWWSKSSYNSPLHF. CDR3 nucleotide sequence: TGTGCCTGGTGGTCCAAGAGCTCCTATAATTCACCCCTCCACTTT.

There are a few counts of this clone. The rearrangement joins TRBV7-8 to TRBJ2-3; no firm D call. The CDR3 spans 14 residues. Trimming stripped 0 bases from V and 0 bases from J, with 4 bases between. Germline-derived CDR1 and CDR2 are SGHVS and FQNEAQ. The CDR3 loop reads CASSLATSTDTQYF. In DNA, the CDR3 is TGTGCCAGCAGCTTAGCGACTAGCACAGATACGCAGTATTTT.

The chain employs TRBV4-2 and TRBJ2-5; 7 bases are a match to TRBD2. CDR1 and CDR2 from the germline V gene are LGHNA and YNFKEQ. This CDR3 is built from 17 residues. Trimming took 2 bases from V and 5 from J; bases not matched to a gene: 14. The CDR3 loop is CASSQPLVGGEVETQYF. CDR3 DNA: TGTGCCAGCAGCCAACCCCTGGTGGGAGGGGAAGTGGAGACCCAGTACTTC.

The J gene is TRBJ2-6, the V gene TRBV11-2, with a tentative D call TRBD1 (5 bases). The CDR3 is 15 residues long. V lost 4 bases, J lost 0 bases, and 7 bases lay in between. Germline CDR1 is SGHAT and CDR2 is FQNNGV. The CDR3 is CASSSGHSGANVLTF. The DNA of the CDR3 is TGTGCCAGCAGCTCAGGGCACTCTGGGGCCAACGTCCTGACTTTC.

This clone was observed a single time. This chain links TRBV5-6 with TRBJ1-2; D is ambiguous. This CDR3 has 16 residues. V gave up 4 bases and J gave up 4 bases, with 20 bases separating them. Per germline, CDR1 SGHDT and CDR2 YYEEEE. The CDR3 DNA reads as TGTGCCAGCAGCCGCGACCGGACTTTCGTGGGCTATGGCTACACCTTC. Translated, it gives CASSRDRTFVGYGYTF.

The chain has TRBV29-1 and TRBJ2-7, with 7 bases identical to TRBD2. The V and J ends lost 4 bases and 0 bases, in that order; junction bases with no gene match: 6. Germline lookup yields CDR1 SQVTM and CDR2 ANQGSEA. The length of the CDR3 is 14 residues. The CDR3, as DNA: TGCAGCGTTGGACGGCGGGAGAACTCCTACGAGCAGTACTTC. As protein: CSVGRRENSYEQYF.

The rearrangement uses TRBV12-3 or TRBV12-4 and TRBJ2-2; 7 bases line up with TRBD2. Trimming removed 7 bases from V and 4 bases from J; junction bases left unmatched: 3. The CDR3 has 13 amino acids. The CDR3 nucleotides are TGTGCCAGCACCAGGACTAGCACCGGGGAGCTGTTTTTT. Its translation is CASTRTSTGELFF.

The chain combines TRBV19 with TRBJ1-2, with 8 nucleotides matching TRBD1. The V segment lost 3 bases and the J segment 3 bases; nucleotides outside the gene matches: 9. CDR1 LNHDA and CDR2 SQIVND come from the germline V gene (reference sequence). The CDR3 is made up of 16 amino acids. The CDR3 protein is CASSIQTGGMDYGYTF. CDR3 in DNA: TGTGCCAGTAGTATTCAAACAGGGGGGATGGACTATGGCTACACCTTC.

V and J are TRBV10-2 and TRBJ1-2; 10 nucleotides agree with TRBD1. The V gene's germline CDR1 is WSHSY and CDR2 SAAADI. This CDR3 comprises 15 residues. With 4 bases clipped from V and 5 bases from J, the junction kept 7 bases outside the gene matches. The DNA of the CDR3 is TGCGCCAGCAGTGCGACCGGGACAGGGGATTATGGCTACACCTTC. Residues: CASSATGTGDYGYTF.

This sequence joins TRBV5-1 and TRBJ2-1; D is unresolved. V was clipped by 0 bases and J by 3 bases, with 10 bases between them. In germline, CDR1 is SGHRS, CDR2 YFSETQ. CDR3 length: 15 amino acids. The CDR3 sequence is CASSLDSQLYNEQFF. The CDR3 DNA reads as TGCGCCAGCAGCTTGGACTCCCAACTCTACAATGAGCAGTTCTTC.

The chain links TRBV12-2 to TRBJ2-7; the DNA was not used to check the table's D call, TRBD2. TRBV12-2 is described as a pseudogene. The CDR3 sequence is 19 residues long. The CDR3 loop is CASRLAGEDQSDDSYEQYF. CDR3 nucleotide sequence: TGTGCAAGTCGCTTAGCGGGGGAGGACCAAAGCGATGATTCCTACGAGCAGTACTTC.

This clone appeared once. The J gene is TRBJ2-3, the V gene TRBV9, with TRBD2 identical over 7 bases. Trimming at V came to 4 bases and at J to 0 bases, leaving 5 bases not matched to a gene. This CDR3 is 15 amino acids long. The germline gives CDR1 SGDLS, CDR2 YYNGEE. The CDR3 reads CASSISGTSTDTQYF. For the CDR3, the DNA is TGTGCCAGCAGCATCAGCGGGACCAGCACAGATACGCAGTATTTT.